This T cell receptor (beta chain) was captured in a study of T cell responses to AZD1222 COVID-19 vaccine. Clones were read by immunoSEQ multiplex PCR, and TCRdb kept only the in-frame ones, dropping some. The data show about 100,000 clones, 89% seen once. From germline, CDR1 is SGHRS and CDR2 YFSETQ. Trimming pared 2 bases from V and 4 bases from J, leaving 13 bases between. CDR3 length: 15 residues. The V and J genes are TRBV5-1 and TRBJ1-3; a possible D gene is TRBD1 (5 bases). The TCR comes from an adult in good health. The specimen comprised peripheral blood, sampled on day 0 of AZD1222 vaccination. The CDR3 loop is CASSLGQGVGNTIYF. The CDR3 DNA reads TGCGCCAGCAGCTTAGGGCAGGGAGTAGGAAACACCATATATTTT.